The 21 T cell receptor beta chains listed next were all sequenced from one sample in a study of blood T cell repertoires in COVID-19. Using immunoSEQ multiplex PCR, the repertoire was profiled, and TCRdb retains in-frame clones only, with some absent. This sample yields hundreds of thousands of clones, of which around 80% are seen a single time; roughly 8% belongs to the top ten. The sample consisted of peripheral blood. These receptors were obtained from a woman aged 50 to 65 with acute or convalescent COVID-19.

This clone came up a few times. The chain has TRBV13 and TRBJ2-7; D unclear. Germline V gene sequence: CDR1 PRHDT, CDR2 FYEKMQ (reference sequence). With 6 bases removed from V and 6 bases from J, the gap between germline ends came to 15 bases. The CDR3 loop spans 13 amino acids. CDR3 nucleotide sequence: TGTGCCAGCAGTCTAGAGTACCAGAGCGAGCAGTACTTC. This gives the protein CASSLEYQSEQYF.

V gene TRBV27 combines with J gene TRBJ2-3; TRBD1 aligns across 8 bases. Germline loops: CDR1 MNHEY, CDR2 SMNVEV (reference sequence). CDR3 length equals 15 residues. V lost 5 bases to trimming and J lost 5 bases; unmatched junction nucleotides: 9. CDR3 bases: TGTGCCAGCAGTCCGTGGACAGGGTTCGAAGATACGCAGTATTTT. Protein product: CASSPWTGFEDTQYF.

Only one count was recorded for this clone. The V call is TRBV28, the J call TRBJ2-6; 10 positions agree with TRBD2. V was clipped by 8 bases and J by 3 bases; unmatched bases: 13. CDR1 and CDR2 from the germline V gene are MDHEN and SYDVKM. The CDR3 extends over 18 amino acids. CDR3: CASAPVPSGSGGANVLTF. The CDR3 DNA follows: TGTGCCAGCGCCCCTGTCCCTAGCGGGAGTGGTGGGGCCAACGTCCTGACTTTC.

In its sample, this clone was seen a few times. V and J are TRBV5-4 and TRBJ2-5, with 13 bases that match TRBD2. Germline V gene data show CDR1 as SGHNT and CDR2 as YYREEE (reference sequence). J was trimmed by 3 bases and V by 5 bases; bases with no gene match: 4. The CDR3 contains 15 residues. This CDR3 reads CASSRTSGSEETQYF. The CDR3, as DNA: TGTGCCAGCAGTCGGACTAGCGGGAGTGAAGAGACCCAGTACTTC.

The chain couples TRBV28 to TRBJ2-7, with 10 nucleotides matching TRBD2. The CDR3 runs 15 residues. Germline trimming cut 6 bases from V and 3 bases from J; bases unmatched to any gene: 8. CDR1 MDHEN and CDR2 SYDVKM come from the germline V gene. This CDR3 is CASSPAGGEFYEQYF. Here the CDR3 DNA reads TGTGCCAGCAGCCCAGCGGGAGGGGAATTCTACGAGCAGTACTTC.

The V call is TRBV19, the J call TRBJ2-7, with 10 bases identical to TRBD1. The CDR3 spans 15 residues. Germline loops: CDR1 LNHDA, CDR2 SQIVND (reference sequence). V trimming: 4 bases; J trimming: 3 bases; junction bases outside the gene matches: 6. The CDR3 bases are TGTGCCAGTAGTACGGGGACAGGGGTTCTCTACGAGCAGTACTTC. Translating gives CASSTGTGVLYEQYF.

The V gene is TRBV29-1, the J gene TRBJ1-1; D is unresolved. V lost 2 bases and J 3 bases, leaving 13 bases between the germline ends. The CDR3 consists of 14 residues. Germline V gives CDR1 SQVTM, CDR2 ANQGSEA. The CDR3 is CSVELEGTDTEAFF. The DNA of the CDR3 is TGCAGCGTTGAATTGGAGGGCACTGACACTGAAGCTTTCTTT.

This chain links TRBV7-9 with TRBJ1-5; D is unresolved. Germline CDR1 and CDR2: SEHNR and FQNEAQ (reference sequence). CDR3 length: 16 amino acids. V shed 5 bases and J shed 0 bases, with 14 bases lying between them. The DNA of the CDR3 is TGTGCCAGCAGCCGAGGTGGCGTAAATAGCAATCAGCCCCAGCATTTT. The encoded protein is CASSRGGVNSNQPQHF.

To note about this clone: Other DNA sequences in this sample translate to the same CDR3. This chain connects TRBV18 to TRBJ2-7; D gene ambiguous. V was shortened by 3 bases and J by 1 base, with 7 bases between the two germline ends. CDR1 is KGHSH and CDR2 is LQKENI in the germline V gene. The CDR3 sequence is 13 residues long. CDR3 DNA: TGTGCCAGCTCACCTACGGTATCCTACGAGCAGTACTTC. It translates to CASSPTVSYEQYF.

The chain's CDR3 is CAWSSSGVLNEQFF. The CDR3 DNA reads TGTGCCTGGAGTTCTAGCGGGGTCTTGAATGAGCAGTTCTTC. The chain is built from TRBV30 and TRBJ2-1; 9 positions agree with TRBD2. The CDR3 contains 14 residues. The germline gives CDR1 GTSNPN, CDR2 SVGIG (reference sequence). The V and J ends lost 2 bases and 7 bases, in that order; junction bases with no gene match: 6.

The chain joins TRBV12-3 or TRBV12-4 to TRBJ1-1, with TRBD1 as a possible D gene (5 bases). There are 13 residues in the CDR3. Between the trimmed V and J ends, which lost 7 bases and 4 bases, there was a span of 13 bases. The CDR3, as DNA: TGTGCCAGCAATGCCCCAGGGTCCACTGAAGCTTTCTTT. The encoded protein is CASNAPGSTEAFF.

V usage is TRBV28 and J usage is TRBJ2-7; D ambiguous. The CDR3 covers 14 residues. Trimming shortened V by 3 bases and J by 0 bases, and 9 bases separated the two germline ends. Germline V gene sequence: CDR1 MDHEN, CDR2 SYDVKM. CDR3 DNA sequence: TGTGCCAGCAGTTTCTGGCAGGTCTCCTACGAGCAGTACTTC. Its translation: CASSFWQVSYEQYF. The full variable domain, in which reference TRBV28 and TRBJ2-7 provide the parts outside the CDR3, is DVKVTQSSRYLVKRTGEKVFLECVQDMDHENMFWYRQDPGLGLRLIYFSYDVKMKEKGDIPEGYSVSREKKERFSLILESASTNQTSMYLCASSFWQVSYEQYFGPGTRLTVT.

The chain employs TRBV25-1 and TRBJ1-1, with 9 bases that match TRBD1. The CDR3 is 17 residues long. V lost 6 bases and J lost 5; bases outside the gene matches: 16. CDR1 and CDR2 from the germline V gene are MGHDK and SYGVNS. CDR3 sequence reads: CASSPMNGGTGKTEAFF. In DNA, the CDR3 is TGTGCCAGCAGCCCCATGAACGGCGGGACAGGGAAAACTGAAGCTTTCTTT.

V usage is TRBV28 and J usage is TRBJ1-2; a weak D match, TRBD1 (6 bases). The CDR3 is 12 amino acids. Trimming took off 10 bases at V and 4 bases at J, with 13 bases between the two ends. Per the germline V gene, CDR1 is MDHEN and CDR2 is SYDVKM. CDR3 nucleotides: TGTGCCACAATACAGGGTCCCTATGGCTACACCTTC. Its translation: CATIQGPYGYTF.

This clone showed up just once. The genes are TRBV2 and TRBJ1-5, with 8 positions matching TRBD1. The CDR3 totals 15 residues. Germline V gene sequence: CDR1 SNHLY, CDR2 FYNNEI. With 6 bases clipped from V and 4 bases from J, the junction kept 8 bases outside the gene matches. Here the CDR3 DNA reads TGTGCCAGCAGCGAACGGACAGGGAGAAATCAGCCCCAGCATTTT. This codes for CASSERTGRNQPQHF.

CDR3 sequence reads: CASSGQENPYEQYF. Here the CDR3 DNA reads TGTGCCAGCAGCGGACAGGAGAACCCTTACGAGCAGTACTTC. The V and J genes are TRBV14 and TRBJ2-7, with 7 bases matching TRBD1. Germline V gene lookup returns CDR1 SGHDN and CDR2 FVKESK. The CDR3 spans 14 residues. V was pared by 5 bases and J by 4 bases, with 8 bases of the junction left unmatched. The full variable domain, with the rest looked up from reference TRBV14 and TRBJ2-7, is EAGVTQFPSHSVIEKGQTVTLRCDPISGHDNLYWYRRVMGKEIKFLLHFVKESKQDESGMPNNRFLAERTGGTYSTLKVQPAELEDSGVYFCASSGQENPYEQYFGPGTRLTVT.

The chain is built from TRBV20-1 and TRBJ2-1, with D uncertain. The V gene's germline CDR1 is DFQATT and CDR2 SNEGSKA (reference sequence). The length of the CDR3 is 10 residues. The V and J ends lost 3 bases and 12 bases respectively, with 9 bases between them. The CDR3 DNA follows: TGCAGTGCTAGTTTAGTATTGCAGTTCTTC. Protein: CSASLVLQFF.

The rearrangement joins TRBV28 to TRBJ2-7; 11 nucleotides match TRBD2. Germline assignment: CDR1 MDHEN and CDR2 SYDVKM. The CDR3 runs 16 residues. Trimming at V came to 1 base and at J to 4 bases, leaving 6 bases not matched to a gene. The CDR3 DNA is TGTGCCAGCAGTTTATCTAGCGGGAGGAGCCCTTACGAGCAGTACTTC. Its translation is CASSLSSGRSPYEQYF.

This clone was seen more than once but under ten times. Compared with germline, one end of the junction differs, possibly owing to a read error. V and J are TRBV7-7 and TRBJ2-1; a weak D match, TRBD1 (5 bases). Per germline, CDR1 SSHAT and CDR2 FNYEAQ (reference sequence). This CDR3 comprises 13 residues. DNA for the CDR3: TGTGCTAGCAGCTCGACCAGGGACAATGAGCAGTTCTTC. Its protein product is CASSSTRDNEQFF. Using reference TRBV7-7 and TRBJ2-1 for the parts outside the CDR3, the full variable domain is GAGVSQSPRYKVTKRGQDVTLRCDPISSHATLYWYQQALGQGPEFLTYFNYEAQPDKSGLPSDRFSAERPEGSISTLTIQRTEQRDSAMYRCASSSTRDNEQFFGPGTRLTVL.

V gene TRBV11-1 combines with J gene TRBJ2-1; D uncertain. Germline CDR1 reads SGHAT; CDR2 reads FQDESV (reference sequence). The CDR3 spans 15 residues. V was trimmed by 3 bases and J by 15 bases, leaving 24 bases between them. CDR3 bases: TGTGCCAGCAGCTTTAGCCCTCCTCCCGGGTCGAGCCTGTTCTTC. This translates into CASSFSPPPGSSLFF.

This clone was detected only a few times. In nucleotides, the CDR3 is TGCGCCAGCAGGGAGACAGAGTCCTACGAGCAGTACTTC. Its protein product is CASRETESYEQYF. The chain combines TRBV5-1 with TRBJ2-7, with D possibly matching TRBD1 (5 bases). Germline V lookup: CDR1 SGHRS, CDR2 YFSETQ. Trimming took off 5 bases at V and 1 base at J, with 10 bases between the two ends. The CDR3 has 13 residues.